This TCR beta chain was captured in a study of blood T cell repertoires in COVID-19. The protocol was immunoSEQ multiplex PCR, while the TCRdb copy is restricted to in-frame clones and leaves out a portion. The repertoire holds 110,000 to 150,000 clones, with approximately 86% as singletons. Germline CDR1 and CDR2: SGHAT and FQNNGV. The CDR3 has 15 residues. Trimming cost V 3 bases and J 7 bases, with 15 bases left between them. The V call is TRBV11-2, the J call TRBJ2-2; D unresolved. This clonotype was sampled from a man in his 70s with acute or convalescent COVID-19. The sequenced sample was peripheral blood. The CDR3 reads CASSFQPTSGGELFF. CDR3 nucleotides: TGTGCCAGCAGCTTCCAGCCAACCTCGGGCGGGGAGCTGTTTTTT. The full variable domain, its missing parts supplied by reference TRBV11-2 and TRBJ2-2, is EAGVAQSPRYKIIEKRQSVAFWCNPISGHATLYWYQQILGQGPKLLIQFQNNGVVDDSQLPKDRFSAERLKGVDSTLKIQPAKLEDSAVYLCASSFQPTSGGELFFGEGSRLTVL.